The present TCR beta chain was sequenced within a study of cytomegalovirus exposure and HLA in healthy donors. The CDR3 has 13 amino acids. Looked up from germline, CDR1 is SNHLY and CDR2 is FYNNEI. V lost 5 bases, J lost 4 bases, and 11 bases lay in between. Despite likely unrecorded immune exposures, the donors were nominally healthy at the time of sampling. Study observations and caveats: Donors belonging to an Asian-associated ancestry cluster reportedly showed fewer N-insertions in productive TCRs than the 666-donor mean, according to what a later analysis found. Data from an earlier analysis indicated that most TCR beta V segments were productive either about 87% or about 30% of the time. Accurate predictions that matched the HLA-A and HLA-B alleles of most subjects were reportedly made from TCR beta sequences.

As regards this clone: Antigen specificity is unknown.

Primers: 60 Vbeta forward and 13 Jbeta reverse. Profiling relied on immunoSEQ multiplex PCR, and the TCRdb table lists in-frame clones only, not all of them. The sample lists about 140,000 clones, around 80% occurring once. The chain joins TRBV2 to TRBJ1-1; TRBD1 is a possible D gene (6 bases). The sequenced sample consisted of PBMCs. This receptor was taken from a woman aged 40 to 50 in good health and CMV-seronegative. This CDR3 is CASSWDKATEAFF. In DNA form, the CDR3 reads TGTGCCAGCAGTTGGGACAAGGCCACTGAAGCTTTCTTT.